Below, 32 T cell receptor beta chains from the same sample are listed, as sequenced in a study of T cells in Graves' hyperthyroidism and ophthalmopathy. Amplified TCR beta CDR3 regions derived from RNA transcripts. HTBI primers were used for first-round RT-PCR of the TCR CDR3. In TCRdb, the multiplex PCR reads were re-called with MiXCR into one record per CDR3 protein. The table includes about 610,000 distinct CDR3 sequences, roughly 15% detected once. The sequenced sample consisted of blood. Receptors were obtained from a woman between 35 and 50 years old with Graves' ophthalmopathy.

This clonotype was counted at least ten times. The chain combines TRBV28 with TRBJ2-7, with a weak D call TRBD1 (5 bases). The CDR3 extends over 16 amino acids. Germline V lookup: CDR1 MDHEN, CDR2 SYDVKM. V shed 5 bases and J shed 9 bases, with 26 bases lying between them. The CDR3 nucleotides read TGTGCCAGCAGTCCCAAGGGGTTTGGCCTTACGAGCTGGCAGTACTTC. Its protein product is CASSPKGFGLTSWQYF.

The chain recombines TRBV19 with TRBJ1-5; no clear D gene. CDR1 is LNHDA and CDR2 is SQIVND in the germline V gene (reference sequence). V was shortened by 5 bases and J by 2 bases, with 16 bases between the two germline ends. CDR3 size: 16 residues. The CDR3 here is CASSLAQPAGNQPQHF. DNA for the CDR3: TGTGCCAGTAGTTTGGCGCAACCGGCTGGCAATCAGCCCCAGCATTTT. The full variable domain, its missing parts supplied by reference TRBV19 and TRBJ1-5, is DGGITQSPKYLFRKEGQNVTLSCEQNLNHDAMYWYRQDPGQGLRLIYYSQIVNDFQKGDIAEGYSVSREKKESFPLTVTSAQKNPTAFYLCASSLAQPAGNQPQHFGDGTRLSIL.

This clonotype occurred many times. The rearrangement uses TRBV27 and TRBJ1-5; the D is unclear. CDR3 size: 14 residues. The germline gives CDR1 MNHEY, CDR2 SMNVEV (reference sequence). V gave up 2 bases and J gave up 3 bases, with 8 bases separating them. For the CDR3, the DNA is TGTGCCAGCAGTTTACTGGGAGTCAATCAGCCCCAGCATTTT. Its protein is CASSLLGVNQPQHF.

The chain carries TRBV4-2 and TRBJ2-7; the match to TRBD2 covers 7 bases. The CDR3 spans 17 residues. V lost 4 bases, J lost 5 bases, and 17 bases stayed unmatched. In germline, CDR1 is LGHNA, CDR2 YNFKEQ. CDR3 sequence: CASSPPPSTSMNDEQYF. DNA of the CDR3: TGTGCCAGCAGCCCACCGCCCTCGACTAGCATGAACGACGAGCAGTACTTC.

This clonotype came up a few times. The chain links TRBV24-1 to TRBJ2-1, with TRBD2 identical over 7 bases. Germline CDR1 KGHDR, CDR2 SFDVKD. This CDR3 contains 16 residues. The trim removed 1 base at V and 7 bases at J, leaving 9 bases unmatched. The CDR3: CATSDLAGSGTNEQFF. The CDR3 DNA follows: TGTGCCACCAGTGATTTAGCGGGGTCGGGTACGAATGAGCAGTTCTTC.

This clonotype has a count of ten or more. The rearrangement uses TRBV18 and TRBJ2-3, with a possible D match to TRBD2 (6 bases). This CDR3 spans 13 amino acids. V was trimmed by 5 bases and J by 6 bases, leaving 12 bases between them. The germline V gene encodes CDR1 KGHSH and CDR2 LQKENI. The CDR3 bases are TGTGCCAGCTCATCTAGCGAGGCGGATACGCAGTATTTT. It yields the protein CASSSSEADTQYF.

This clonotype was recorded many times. The DNA of the CDR3 is TGCGCCAGCAGCTTGGAGGGGATCAGCACAGATACGCAGTATTTT. As protein: CASSLEGISTDTQYF. This chain connects TRBV5-1 to TRBJ2-3, with D tentatively TRBD1 (5 bases). CDR3 size: 15 residues. Germline CDR1 is SGHRS and CDR2 is YFSETQ. V was trimmed by 0 bases and J by 0 bases, leaving 8 bases between them.

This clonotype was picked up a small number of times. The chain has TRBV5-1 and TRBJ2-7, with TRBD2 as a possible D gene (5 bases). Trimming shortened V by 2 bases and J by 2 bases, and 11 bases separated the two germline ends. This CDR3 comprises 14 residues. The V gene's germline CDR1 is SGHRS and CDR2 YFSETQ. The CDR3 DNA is TGCGCCAGCAGCTTAGTATTGGGAGCCTACGAGCAGTACTTC. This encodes CASSLVLGAYEQYF.

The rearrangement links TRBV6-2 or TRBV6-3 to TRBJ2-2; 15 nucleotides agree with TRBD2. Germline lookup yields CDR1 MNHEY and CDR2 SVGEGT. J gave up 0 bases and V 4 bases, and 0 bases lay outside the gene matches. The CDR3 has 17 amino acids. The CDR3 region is CASSWTSGGANTGELFF. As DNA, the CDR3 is TGTGCCAGCAGTTGGACTAGCGGGGGGGCGAACACCGGGGAGCTGTTTTTT.

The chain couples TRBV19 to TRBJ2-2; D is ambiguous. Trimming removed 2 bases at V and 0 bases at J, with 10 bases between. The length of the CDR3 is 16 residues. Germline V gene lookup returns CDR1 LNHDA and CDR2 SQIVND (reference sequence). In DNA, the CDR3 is TGTGCCAGTAGTATAAGCCAGACCTCGAACACCGGGGAGCTGTTTTTT. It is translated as CASSISQTSNTGELFF.

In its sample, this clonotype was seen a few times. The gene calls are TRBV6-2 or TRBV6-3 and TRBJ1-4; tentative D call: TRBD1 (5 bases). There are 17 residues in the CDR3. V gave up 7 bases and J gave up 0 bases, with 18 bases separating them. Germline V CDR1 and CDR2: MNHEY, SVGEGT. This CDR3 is CASISSRQGSTNEKLFF. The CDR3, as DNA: TGTGCCAGCATCTCATCGCGGCAGGGCTCAACTAATGAAAAACTGTTTTTT.

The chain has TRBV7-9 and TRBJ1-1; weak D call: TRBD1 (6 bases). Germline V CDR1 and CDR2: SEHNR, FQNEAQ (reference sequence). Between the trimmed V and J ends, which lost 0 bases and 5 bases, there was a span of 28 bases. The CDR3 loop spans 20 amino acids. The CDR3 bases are TGTGCCAGCAGCTTAGCGGGGGTTGGGGGGCCGCCAAACCCGGGGACTGAAGCTTTCTTT. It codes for CASSLAGVGGPPNPGTEAFF.

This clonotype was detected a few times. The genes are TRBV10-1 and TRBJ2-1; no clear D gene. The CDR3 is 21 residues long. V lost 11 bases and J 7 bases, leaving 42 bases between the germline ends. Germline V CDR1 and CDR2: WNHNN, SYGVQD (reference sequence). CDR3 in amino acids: CAPKQSPFCGDLAPARNEQFF. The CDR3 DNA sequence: TGCGCCCCCAAGCAATCCCCATTTTGTGGAGACTTAGCTCCTGCGAGGAATGAGCAGTTCTTC.

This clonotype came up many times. The CDR3 is CSVGTVSYGYTF. The CDR3, as DNA: TGCAGCGTTGGGACAGTTAGCTATGGCTACACCTTC. The chain combines TRBV29-1 with TRBJ1-2; TRBD1 is a possible D gene (6 bases). CDR1 and CDR2 (germline): SQVTM, ANQGSEA. The CDR3 has 12 amino acids. V lost 4 bases and J 4 bases, leaving 10 bases between the germline ends.

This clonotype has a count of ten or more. The CDR3 coding sequence is TGTGCCAGCAGCTTAGAGTGGGGAATAGCCAAAAACATTCAGTACTTC. This sequence encodes CASSLEWGIAKNIQYF. V and J are TRBV11-2 and TRBJ2-4; no reliable D call. The CDR3 covers 16 residues. V was shortened by 0 bases and J by 0 bases, with 9 bases between the two germline ends. From germline, CDR1 is SGHAT and CDR2 FQNNGV.

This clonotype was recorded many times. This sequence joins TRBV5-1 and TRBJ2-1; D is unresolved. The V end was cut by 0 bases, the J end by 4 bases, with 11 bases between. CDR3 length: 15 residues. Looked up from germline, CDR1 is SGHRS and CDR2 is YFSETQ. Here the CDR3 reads CASSLEDQVYNEQFF. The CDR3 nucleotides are TGCGCCAGCAGCTTGGAGGACCAGGTGTACAATGAGCAGTTCTTC.

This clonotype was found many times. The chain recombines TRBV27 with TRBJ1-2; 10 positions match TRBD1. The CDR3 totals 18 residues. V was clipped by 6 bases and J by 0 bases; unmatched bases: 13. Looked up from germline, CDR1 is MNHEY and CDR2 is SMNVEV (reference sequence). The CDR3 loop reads CASRALRQGAAPNYGYTF. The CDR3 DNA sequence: TGTGCCAGCAGGGCATTGAGACAGGGGGCGGCCCCTAACTATGGCTACACCTTC.

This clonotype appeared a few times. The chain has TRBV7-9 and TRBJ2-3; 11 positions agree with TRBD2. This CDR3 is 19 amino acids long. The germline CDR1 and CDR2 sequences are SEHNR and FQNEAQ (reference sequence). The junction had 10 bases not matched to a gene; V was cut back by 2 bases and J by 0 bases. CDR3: CASSLRATSGGTSTDTQYF. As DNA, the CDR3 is TGTGCCAGCAGCTTACGGGCAACTAGCGGGGGCACTAGCACAGATACGCAGTATTTT.

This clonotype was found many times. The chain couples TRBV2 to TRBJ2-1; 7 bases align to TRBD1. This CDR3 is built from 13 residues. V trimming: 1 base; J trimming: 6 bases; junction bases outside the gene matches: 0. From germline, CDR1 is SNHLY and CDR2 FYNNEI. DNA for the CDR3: TGTGCCAGCAGTGAAGACAGGGGCAATGAGCAGTTCTTC. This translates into CASSEDRGNEQFF.

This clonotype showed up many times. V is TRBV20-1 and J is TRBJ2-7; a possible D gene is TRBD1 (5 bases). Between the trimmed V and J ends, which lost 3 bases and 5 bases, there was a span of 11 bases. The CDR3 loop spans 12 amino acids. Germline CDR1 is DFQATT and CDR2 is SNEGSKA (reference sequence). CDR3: CSASSRANEQYF. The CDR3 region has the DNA TGCAGTGCTAGTTCCAGGGCGAACGAGCAGTACTTC.

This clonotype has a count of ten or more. Written as DNA, the CDR3 is TGTGCCTGGAGTGTAAGAGCGGGAAGTCTGAATGAGCAGTTCTTC. Amino acid sequence: CAWSVRAGSLNEQFF. This rearrangement joins TRBV30 to TRBJ2-1; 7 bases are a match to TRBD2. The trim removed 0 bases at V and 7 bases at J, leaving 9 bases unmatched. CDR1 is GTSNPN, CDR2 SVGIG, per germline (reference sequence). The CDR3 spans 15 residues.

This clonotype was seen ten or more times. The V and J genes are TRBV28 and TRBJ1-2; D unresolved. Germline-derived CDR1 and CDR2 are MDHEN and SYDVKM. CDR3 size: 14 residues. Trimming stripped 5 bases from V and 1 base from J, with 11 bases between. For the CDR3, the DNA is TGTGCCAGCAGTACGTCACCCGTTAACTATGGCTACACCTTC. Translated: CASSTSPVNYGYTF.

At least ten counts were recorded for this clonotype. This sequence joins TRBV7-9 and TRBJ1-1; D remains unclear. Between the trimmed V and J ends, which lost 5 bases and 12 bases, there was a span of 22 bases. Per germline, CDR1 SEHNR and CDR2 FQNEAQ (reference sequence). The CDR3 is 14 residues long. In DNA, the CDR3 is TGTGCCAGCAGCCTAGTGATTGGCGAGTCCGGGTCTTTCTTT. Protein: CASSLVIGESGSFF.

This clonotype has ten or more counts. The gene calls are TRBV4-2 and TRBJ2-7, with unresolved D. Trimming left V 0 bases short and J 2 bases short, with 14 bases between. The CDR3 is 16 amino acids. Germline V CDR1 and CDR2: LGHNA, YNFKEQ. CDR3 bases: TGTGCCAGCAGCCAAGAAGAGTCCAACCCCACCTACGAGCAGTACTTC. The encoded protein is CASSQEESNPTYEQYF.

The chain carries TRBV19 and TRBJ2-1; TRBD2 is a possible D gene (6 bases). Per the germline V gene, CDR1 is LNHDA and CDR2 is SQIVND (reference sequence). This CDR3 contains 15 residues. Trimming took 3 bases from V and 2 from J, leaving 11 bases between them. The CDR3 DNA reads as TGTGCCAGTAGTATTGGTAGCGGTCCCTACAATGAGCAGTTCTTC. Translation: CASSIGSGPYNEQFF.

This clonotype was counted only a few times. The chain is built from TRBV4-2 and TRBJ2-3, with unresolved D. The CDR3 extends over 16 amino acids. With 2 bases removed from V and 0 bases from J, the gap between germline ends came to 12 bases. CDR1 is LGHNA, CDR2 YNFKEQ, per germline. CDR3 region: CASSQQSEASTDTQYF. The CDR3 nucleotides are TGTGCCAGCAGCCAACAGAGCGAGGCTAGCACAGATACGCAGTATTTT.

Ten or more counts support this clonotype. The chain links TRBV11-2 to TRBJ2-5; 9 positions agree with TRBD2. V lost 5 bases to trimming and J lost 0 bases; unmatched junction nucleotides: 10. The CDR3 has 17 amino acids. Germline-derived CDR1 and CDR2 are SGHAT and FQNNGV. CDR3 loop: CASSPGSLAGYQETQYF. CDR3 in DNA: TGTGCCAGCAGCCCCGGGAGCCTAGCGGGGTACCAAGAGACCCAGTACTTC.

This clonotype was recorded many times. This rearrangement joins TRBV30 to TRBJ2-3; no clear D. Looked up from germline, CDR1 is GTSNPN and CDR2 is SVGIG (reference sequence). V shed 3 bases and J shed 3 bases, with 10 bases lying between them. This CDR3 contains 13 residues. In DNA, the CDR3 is TGTGCCTGGAGGGAACCCGGGACAGATACGCAGTATTTT. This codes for CAWREPGTDTQYF.

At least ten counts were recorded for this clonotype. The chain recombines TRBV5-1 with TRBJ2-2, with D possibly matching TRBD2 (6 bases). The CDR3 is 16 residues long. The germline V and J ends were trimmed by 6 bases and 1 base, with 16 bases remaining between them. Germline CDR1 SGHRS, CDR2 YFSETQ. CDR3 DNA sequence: TGCGCCAGCACGGGAATTGTCGGGAGGAACACCGGGGAGCTGTTTTTT. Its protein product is CASTGIVGRNTGELFF.

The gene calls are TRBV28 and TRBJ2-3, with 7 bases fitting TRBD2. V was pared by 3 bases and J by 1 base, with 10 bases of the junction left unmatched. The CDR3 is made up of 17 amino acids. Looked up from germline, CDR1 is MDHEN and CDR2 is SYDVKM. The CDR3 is CASSFVLAGVGTDTQYF. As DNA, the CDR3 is TGTGCCAGCAGTTTTGTTCTGGCGGGAGTCGGCACAGATACGCAGTATTTT.

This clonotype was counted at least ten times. CDR3 protein: CSGEGESQPQHF. The CDR3 region has the DNA TGCAGCGGTGAGGGGGAAAGTCAGCCCCAGCATTTT. V is TRBV20-1 and J is TRBJ1-5, with a weak D call TRBD1 (6 bases). This CDR3 spans 12 amino acids. CDR1 and CDR2 from the germline V gene are DFQATT and SNEGSKA (reference sequence).

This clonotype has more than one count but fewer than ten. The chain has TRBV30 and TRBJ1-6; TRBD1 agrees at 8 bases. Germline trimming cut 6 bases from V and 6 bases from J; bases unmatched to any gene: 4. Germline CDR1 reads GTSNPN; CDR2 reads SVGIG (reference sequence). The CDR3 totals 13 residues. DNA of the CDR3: TGTGCCTGTCGGACAGGGCCTAATTCACCCCTCCACTTT. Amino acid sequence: CACRTGPNSPLHF. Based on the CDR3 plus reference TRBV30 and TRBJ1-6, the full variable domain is SQTIHQWPATLVQPVGSPLSLECTVEGTSNPNLYWYRQAAGRGLQLLFYSVGIGQISSEVPQNLSASRPQDRQFILSSKKLLLSDSGFYLCACRTGPNSPLHFGNGTRLTVT.